What follows are 28 T cell receptor beta chains derived from one specimen sequenced in a study of blood T cell repertoires in COVID-19. Clones were sequenced by immunoSEQ multiplex PCR, and TCRdb holds only the in-frame ones, with some missing. The sample holds more than 300,000 clones, around 87% seen once. Sequenced material: peripheral blood. These receptors all stem from a woman in her fifties or sixties with COVID-19, enrolled during active disease.

This clone was seen just once. V is TRBV3-1 (or the pseudogene TRBV3-2) and J is TRBJ1-3; TRBD1 matches 10 bases. Germline V gene sequence: CDR1 LGHDT, CDR2 YNNKEL (reference sequence). The trim removed 4 bases at V and 5 bases at J, leaving 14 bases unmatched. This CDR3 is 18 amino acids long. The CDR3 DNA is TGTGCCAGCAGCCCCATCACGTATGGACAGGGGGGACGAAACACCATATATTTT. Its protein is CASSPITYGQGGRNTIYF.

For the CDR3, the DNA is TGTGCCAGCAGCTTGAACCCGACAGGGAACACTGAAGCTTTCTTT. It is translated as CASSLNPTGNTEAFF. This chain links TRBV5-5 with TRBJ1-1; maybe TRBD1 (6 bases). Trimming removed 1 base from V and 1 base from J, with 11 bases in between. CDR3 length: 15 amino acids. Germline CDR1 and CDR2: SGHKS and YYEKEE (reference sequence).

This sequence joins TRBV7-2 and TRBJ1-5; possible D gene TRBD1, 6 bases. V dropped 2 bases and J dropped 6 bases, with 14 bases sitting between them. This CDR3 has 15 amino acids. The germline CDR1 and CDR2 sequences are SGHTA and FQGNSA. The CDR3 region has the DNA TGTGCCAGCAGCTTATCCCTGGCAGGGGCTCAGCCCCAGCATTTT. Amino acids: CASSLSLAGAQPQHF.

This clone is a singleton in its sample. The chain uses TRBV11-2 and TRBJ2-7; TRBD1 matches 11 bases. Germline V gives CDR1 SGHAT, CDR2 FQNNGV. J was trimmed by 1 base and V by 5 bases; bases with no gene match: 7. The CDR3 consists of 16 residues. Here the CDR3 reads CASSRRDRGNSYEQYF. In DNA, the CDR3 is TGTGCCAGCAGCCGACGGGACAGGGGGAATTCCTACGAGCAGTACTTC.

The rearrangement joins TRBV6-5 to TRBJ2-5; no clear D gene. The CDR3 runs 13 residues. Trimming removed 0 bases from V and 9 bases from J, with 11 bases in between. Germline V gene data show CDR1 as MNHEY and CDR2 as SVGAGI. The CDR3 nucleotides are TGTGCCAGCAGTTACTCGCCTAGTGTGGCCCAGTACTTC. Its protein is CASSYSPSVAQYF.

The V call is TRBV28, the J call TRBJ1-5; 8 nucleotides line up with TRBD1. The V gene's germline CDR1 is MDHEN and CDR2 SYDVKM. CDR3 length: 14 residues. The junction had 8 bases not matched to a gene; V was cut back by 6 bases and J by 7 bases. This CDR3 is CASRITGDRQPQHF. In DNA, the CDR3 is TGTGCCAGCAGAATAACAGGGGACAGGCAGCCCCAGCATTTT.

This clone was picked up many times. The V call is TRBV2, the J call TRBJ1-4, with 9 bases matching TRBD1. V shed 5 bases and J 0 bases; nucleotides not matched to a gene: 1. The CDR3 runs 15 residues. The germline V gene has CDR1 SNHLY and CDR2 FYNNEI. CDR3 sequence reads: CASSRTGATNEKLFF. CDR3 in DNA: TGTGCCAGCAGTCGGACAGGGGCAACTAATGAAAAACTGTTTTTT.

The chain uses TRBV7-3 and TRBJ2-5; no firm D call. Deletions cut 2 bases from V and 2 bases from J, with 6 bases between. Looked up from germline, CDR1 is SGHTA and CDR2 is FQGTGA. The CDR3 has 13 amino acids. The CDR3 sequence is CASSLGLQETQYF. As DNA, the CDR3 is TGTGCCAGCAGCTTAGGTCTACAAGAGACCCAGTACTTC.

This clone has a single count. The chain is built from TRBV4-2 and TRBJ1-2, with a tentative D call TRBD1 (5 bases). The CDR3 sequence is 15 residues long. The germline V gene has CDR1 LGHNA and CDR2 YNFKEQ. Trimming left V 0 bases short and J 4 bases short, with 12 bases between. CDR3 in DNA: TGTGCCAGCAGCCAAGATCTTGCAGGGCTCTATGGCTACACCTTC. Its protein is CASSQDLAGLYGYTF.

The chain has TRBV5-1 and TRBJ2-7; 7 bases match TRBD2. The CDR3 covers 15 residues. Germline V lookup: CDR1 SGHRS, CDR2 YFSETQ. V lost 4 bases and J lost 2; bases outside the gene matches: 9. DNA of the CDR3: TGCGCCAGCAGCCCGAGGACTGCGGGAGCCTACGAGCAGTACTTC. Its translation: CASSPRTAGAYEQYF. Using reference TRBV5-1 and TRBJ2-7 for the parts outside the CDR3, the full variable domain is KAGVTQTPRYLIKTRGQQVTLSCSPISGHRSVSWYQQTPGQGLQFLFEYFSETQRNKGNFPGRFSGRQFSNSRSEMNVSTLELGDSALYLCASSPRTAGAYEQYFGPGTRLTVT.

The genes are TRBV3-1 (or the pseudogene TRBV3-2) and TRBJ2-7, with 7 bases matching TRBD1. J gave up 0 bases and V 0 bases, and 11 bases lay outside the gene matches. This CDR3 contains 18 residues. Germline V CDR1 and CDR2: LGHDT, YNNKEL (reference sequence). CDR3 bases: TGTGCCAGCAGCCAAGAACAAGTATTGGGACAGAGCTCCTACGAGCAGTACTTC. Translation: CASSQEQVLGQSSYEQYF.

The rearrangement joins TRBV12-3 or TRBV12-4 to TRBJ1-1; D might be TRBD1 (5 bases). The CDR3 spans 12 residues. Trimming took off 4 bases at V and 6 bases at J, with 9 bases between the two ends. CDR3 amino acids: CASSYGGSEAFF. In nucleotides, the CDR3 is TGTGCCAGCAGTTACGGGGGATCTGAAGCTTTCTTT.

V gene TRBV30 combines with J gene TRBJ2-7, with TRBD2 matching over 8 bases. In germline, CDR1 is GTSNPN, CDR2 SVGIG (reference sequence). The CDR3 runs 13 residues. Losses at the gene ends were 8 bases for V and 5 bases for J; bases not matched to a gene: 11. CDR3 bases: TGTGCCGGCGGGAGGACGGGAGGAGACGAGCAGTACTTC. Translated: CAGGRTGGDEQYF.

The J gene is TRBJ1-1, the V gene TRBV12-3 or TRBV12-4; D is ambiguous. The CDR3 runs to 13 residues. Trimming pared 5 bases from V and 5 bases from J, leaving 12 bases between. CDR3 bases: TGTGCCAGCAGTGCCAGTCCGAGGACTGAAGCTTTCTTT. Its translation: CASSASPRTEAFF.

The chain joins TRBV6-5 to TRBJ1-1, with D possibly matching TRBD1 (5 bases). The CDR3 length is 11 residues. Germline loops: CDR1 MNHEY, CDR2 SVGAGI. In DNA form, the CDR3 reads TGTGCAGGGCAGGGATTAACTGAAGCTTTCTTT. Translated, it gives CAGQGLTEAFF.

The V and J genes are TRBV7-9 and TRBJ2-7; the match to TRBD1 covers 8 bases. V lost 5 bases, J lost 7 bases, and 13 bases stayed unmatched. Germline CDR1 reads SEHNR; CDR2 reads FQNEAQ (reference sequence). CDR3 length: 15 amino acids. This chain's CDR3 is CASSGTYRGVEEQYF. CDR3 DNA: TGTGCCAGCAGCGGAACCTACAGGGGGGTGGAGGAGCAGTACTTC.

The CDR3 loop reads CASSVATGSPTEAFF. The CDR3 DNA reads TGTGCCAGCAGCGTAGCTACAGGCTCTCCCACTGAAGCTTTCTTT. The rearrangement joins TRBV9 to TRBJ1-1; D is possibly TRBD1 (5 bases). CDR3 length: 15 amino acids. Germline lookup yields CDR1 SGDLS and CDR2 YYNGEE. Trimming removed 0 bases at V and 4 bases at J, with 13 bases between.

This chain joins TRBV6-5 and TRBJ1-2; a possible D gene is TRBD1 (6 bases). This CDR3 comprises 13 residues. In germline, CDR1 is MNHEY, CDR2 SVGAGI. The V end was cut by 6 bases, the J end by 2 bases, with 10 bases between. Here the CDR3 reads CASRAQGNYGYTF. CDR3 DNA sequence: TGTGCCAGCAGGGCACAGGGAAACTATGGCTACACCTTC.

This rearrangement joins TRBV30 to TRBJ2-1; 7 bases are a match to TRBD2. With V trimmed by 0 bases and J by 4 bases, 9 bases remained unmatched. The CDR3 runs 16 residues. Germline V lookup: CDR1 GTSNPN, CDR2 SVGIG (reference sequence). CDR3 in amino acids: CAWSVLSGGRYNEQFF. The CDR3 DNA follows: TGTGCCTGGAGTGTACTTAGCGGCGGGAGATACAATGAGCAGTTCTTC.

This chain connects TRBV3-1 (or the pseudogene TRBV3-2) to TRBJ1-1; D might be TRBD1 (5 bases). Trimming took 4 bases from V and 2 from J, leaving 14 bases between them. CDR1 is LGHDT and CDR2 is YNNKEL in the germline V gene (reference sequence). The CDR3 length is 15 residues. DNA for the CDR3: TGTGCCAGCAGCCCAAGGGGTCGAGTAAACACTGAAGCTTTCTTT. It encodes CASSPRGRVNTEAFF.

The chain joins TRBV9 to TRBJ2-3, with a possible D match to TRBD1 (6 bases). CDR3 length: 16 amino acids. Germline V CDR1 and CDR2: SGDLS, YYNGEE. Trimming removed 3 bases at V and 2 bases at J, with 16 bases between. Written as DNA, the CDR3 is TGTGCCAGCAGCGCCGGGACATACGGGTTCACAGATACGCAGTATTTT. Its protein product is CASSAGTYGFTDTQYF.

The gene calls are TRBV29-1 and TRBJ2-1, with D unclear. Germline V gene sequence: CDR1 SQVTM, CDR2 ANQGSEA. Trimming cost V 7 bases and J 0 bases, with 7 bases left between them. The CDR3 is made up of 12 amino acids. The CDR3 spells CSARSSYNEQFF. CDR3 in DNA: TGCAGCGCTCGGAGCTCCTACAATGAGCAGTTCTTC.

The V gene is TRBV7-9, the J gene TRBJ2-7; 9 bases map to TRBD2. The J segment lost 0 bases and the V segment lost 5 bases, leaving 8 bases of the junction unmatched. The CDR3 has 16 amino acids. Germline V gene lookup returns CDR1 SEHNR and CDR2 FQNEAQ (reference sequence). Here the CDR3 DNA reads TGTGCCAGCAGCGGTGAACTAGCGGGCCCCTCCTACGAGCAGTACTTC. This encodes CASSGELAGPSYEQYF.

CDR3 sequence reads: CASSSTGDANTGELFF. The CDR3 DNA reads as TGTGCCAGCAGCTCCACAGGGGACGCGAACACCGGGGAGCTGTTTTTT. The gene calls are TRBV7-3 and TRBJ2-2; TRBD1 aligns across 7 bases. Germline lookup yields CDR1 SGHTA and CDR2 FQGTGA. CDR3 length: 16 residues. Germline trimming cut 4 bases from V and 0 bases from J; bases unmatched to any gene: 5.

With respect to this clone: The sample contains more than one DNA sequence encoding this CDR3. This sequence joins TRBV27 and TRBJ2-3; the D gene is possibly TRBD2 (6 bases). CDR1 is MNHEY, CDR2 SMNVEV, per germline (reference sequence). The CDR3 has 15 residues. The V gene lost 1 base and the J gene lost 0 bases, with 8 bases spanning the gap. CDR3 in DNA: TGTGCCAGCAGTTTATTTGGGACTAGCACAGATACGCAGTATTTT. Translating gives CASSLFGTSTDTQYF.

V gene TRBV11-2 combines with J gene TRBJ2-6; D unresolved. Trimming shortened V by 4 bases and J by 10 bases, and 14 bases separated the two germline ends. Germline values: CDR1 SGHAT, CDR2 FQNNGV. This CDR3 has 14 amino acids. The DNA of the CDR3 is TGTGCCAGCAGCTATTTTTCGAGGATAAACGTCCTGACTTTC. It translates to CASSYFSRINVLTF.

J is TRBJ2-3 and V is TRBV30; possibly TRBD2 for D (5 bases). Germline V CDR1 and CDR2: GTSNPN, SVGIG (reference sequence). The CDR3 has 15 amino acids. Trimming removed 2 bases at V and 0 bases at J, with 12 bases between. Here the CDR3 DNA reads TGTGCCTGGAGTCTGGAGCGGCCTAGCACAGATACGCAGTATTTT. Translation gives CAWSLERPSTDTQYF. Together with reference TRBV30 and TRBJ2-3, the CDR3 gives the full variable domain: SQTIHQWPATLVQPVGSPLSLECTVEGTSNPNLYWYRQAAGRGLQLLFYSVGIGQISSEVPQNLSASRPQDRQFILSSKKLLLSDSGFYLCAWSLERPSTDTQYFGPGTRLTVL.

The chain combines TRBV25-1 with TRBJ1-1; D perhaps matches TRBD1 (6 bases). With 6 bases removed from V and 0 bases from J, the gap between germline ends came to 11 bases. CDR1 is MGHDK, CDR2 SYGVNS, per germline. The CDR3 spans 14 residues. CDR3 in DNA: TGTGCCAGCAGGATCAGGGGTATGAACACTGAAGCTTTCTTT. Translating gives CASRIRGMNTEAFF.